The 16 T cell receptor beta chains below all came from one sample that was sequenced in a study of blood T cell repertoires in COVID-19. Profiling relied on immunoSEQ multiplex PCR, and the TCRdb table lists in-frame clones only, not all of them. This table has about 47,000 clones, 87% appearing once. The sequencing input was peripheral blood. The receptor set was obtained from a man in his sixties with active COVID-19.

The genes are TRBV6-6 and TRBJ2-7; maybe TRBD1 (6 bases). The CDR3 sequence is 13 residues long. Germline-derived CDR1 and CDR2 are MNHNY and SVGAGI (reference sequence). Trimming shortened V by 6 bases and J by 3 bases, and 12 bases separated the two germline ends. In nucleotides, the CDR3 is TGTGCCAGCAGGCGTGGACAGATCTACGAGCAGTACTTC. Translating gives CASRRGQIYEQYF.

This chain connects TRBV2 to TRBJ1-2; 9 bases match TRBD1. With 6 bases clipped from V and 8 bases from J, the junction kept 7 bases outside the gene matches. This CDR3 contains 13 residues. Germline assignment: CDR1 SNHLY and CDR2 FYNNEI. Here the CDR3 DNA reads TGTGCCAGCAGAAGGGACAGGGAGGTGGGCTACACCTTC. This encodes CASRRDREVGYTF.

V usage is TRBV7-9 and J usage is TRBJ2-5; TRBD1 matches 8 bases. Germline CDR1 and CDR2: SEHNR and FQNEAQ (reference sequence). After removal of 4 bases from V and 2 bases from J, the junction contained 3 bases not matched to a gene. The CDR3 runs to 14 residues. The CDR3 spells CASSWGQVQETQYF. The CDR3 nucleotides are TGTGCCAGCAGCTGGGGACAGGTGCAAGAGACCCAGTACTTC.

The V call is TRBV28, the J call TRBJ1-1; D remains ambiguous. Per the germline V gene, CDR1 is MDHEN and CDR2 is SYDVKM. The CDR3 loop spans 12 amino acids. The V end lost 5 bases, the J end lost 13 bases, and 17 bases lay between the germline ends. CDR3 nucleotides: TGTGCCAGCAGTCCACCCTCCCGGCCGGGTTTCTTT. This gives the protein CASSPPSRPGFF.

This sequence joins TRBV19 and TRBJ1-4, with 8 bases fitting TRBD1. CDR1 is LNHDA, CDR2 SQIVND, per germline (reference sequence). The CDR3 consists of 16 residues. With V trimmed by 8 bases and J by 4 bases, 12 bases remained unmatched. The CDR3 protein is CASRAYQGASNEKLFF. CDR3 nucleotides: TGTGCCAGTCGAGCTTACCAGGGGGCGAGTAATGAAAAACTGTTTTTT.

The J gene is TRBJ1-1, the V gene TRBV27; TRBD1 might be the D (5 bases). Germline V lookup: CDR1 MNHEY, CDR2 SMNVEV (reference sequence). V was shortened by 2 bases and J by 3 bases, with 13 bases between the two germline ends. This CDR3 contains 15 residues. Written as DNA, the CDR3 is TGTGCCAGCAGTTTACAGGGCAGGGAGGACACTGAAGCTTTCTTT. Translation gives CASSLQGREDTEAFF.

The genes are TRBV5-6 and TRBJ2-7; D is ambiguous. The germline gives CDR1 SGHDT, CDR2 YYEEEE. The CDR3 runs 15 residues. Trimming cost V 5 bases and J 1 base, with 16 bases left between them. CDR3 in DNA: TGTGCCAGCAGGACCTACAGTTTGGGTTCCTACGAGCAGTACTTC. Translating it yields CASRTYSLGSYEQYF.

The chain joins TRBV11-2 to TRBJ2-7; D is uncertain. Germline V CDR1 and CDR2: SGHAT, FQNNGV. This CDR3 contains 12 residues. The V end was cut by 4 bases, the J end by 3 bases, with 7 bases between. The CDR3 bases are TGTGCCAGCAGCTCAACCAGCTACGAGCAGTACTTC. Translating gives CASSSTSYEQYF. Looking up the rest from reference TRBV11-2 and TRBJ2-7 gives the full variable domain: EAGVAQSPRYKIIEKRQSVAFWCNPISGHATLYWYQQILGQGPKLLIQFQNNGVVDDSQLPKDRFSAERLKGVDSTLKIQPAKLEDSAVYLCASSSTSYEQYFGPGTRLTVT.

This chain joins TRBV9 and TRBJ2-3; 8 bases fit TRBD2. The germline V gene encodes CDR1 SGDLS and CDR2 YYNGEE. V gave up 3 bases and J gave up 3 bases; unmatched junction bases: 3. The CDR3 spans 14 residues. The CDR3 region is CASSGAGVTDTQYF. The CDR3 nucleotides read TGTGCCAGCAGCGGAGCGGGAGTTACAGATACGCAGTATTTT.

The V and J genes are TRBV11-2 and TRBJ2-5, with a weak D call TRBD2 (5 bases). CDR1 is SGHAT and CDR2 is FQNNGV in the germline V gene. Trimming stripped 0 bases from V and 5 bases from J, with 13 bases between. The CDR3 consists of 15 residues. CDR3 loop: CASSLDRLARETQYF. CDR3 sequence (DNA): TGTGCCAGCAGCTTAGACCGGCTAGCAAGGGAGACCCAGTACTTC.

The rearrangement uses TRBV6-6 and TRBJ1-5; D not resolved. Looked up from germline, CDR1 is MNHNY and CDR2 is SVGAGI (reference sequence). The CDR3 covers 14 residues. V was shortened by 3 bases and J by 2 bases, with 8 bases between the two germline ends. The CDR3 coding sequence is TGTGCCAGCAGTTATGAGAGAGGCAATCAGCCCCAGCATTTT. It specifies CASSYERGNQPQHF.

The chain recombines TRBV4-1 with TRBJ1-5, with D perhaps matching TRBD1 (6 bases). The CDR3 extends over 15 amino acids. The germline V and J ends were trimmed by 0 bases and 3 bases, with 9 bases remaining between them. Germline V gene sequence: CDR1 MGHRA, CDR2 YSYEKL. In DNA form, the CDR3 reads TGCGCCAGCAGCCAAGATGGACAGCCCAATCAGCCCCAGCATTTT. Translating gives CASSQDGQPNQPQHF.

The CDR3: CASSPRRNSYNEQFF. CDR3 DNA sequence: TGTGCCAGCAGCCCCAGGCGCAATTCCTACAATGAGCAGTTCTTC. This rearrangement joins TRBV7-9 to TRBJ2-1; D not certain. Germline V gene sequence: CDR1 SEHNR, CDR2 FQNEAQ (reference sequence). Trimming removed 5 bases at V and 1 base at J, with 12 bases between. The CDR3 is made up of 15 amino acids.

The chain combines TRBV7-9 with TRBJ1-1; 9 bases fit TRBD1. V shed 4 bases, J shed 5 bases, and the junction held 2 bases outside the gene matches. Germline CDR1 SEHNR, CDR2 FQNEAQ (reference sequence). The CDR3 length is 13 residues. The CDR3 region has the DNA TGTGCCAGCAGCTACGGACAGGGGACTGAAGCTTTCTTT. It translates to CASSYGQGTEAFF.

The chain combines TRBV6-5 with TRBJ1-4, with D possibly matching TRBD1 (5 bases). The CDR3 runs to 16 residues. The V end was cut by 0 bases, the J end by 7 bases, with 15 bases between. Germline V gene data show CDR1 as MNHEY and CDR2 as SVGAGI. CDR3 in DNA: TGTGCCAGCAGTTACTCGTGGTCAGGGTCGGGTGAAAAACTGTTTTTT. Residues: CASSYSWSGSGEKLFF.

The V call is TRBV23-1, the J call TRBJ1-5; D perhaps matches TRBD1 (6 bases). TRBV23-1 qualifies as an ORF whose function is uncertain. With 4 bases removed from V and 1 base from J, the gap between germline ends came to 14 bases. CDR3 length: 16 amino acids. The CDR3 nucleotides are TGCGCCAGCAGTCTCTGGACAGCGGCGAGCAATCAGCCCCAGCATTTT. Protein: CASSLWTAASNQPQHF.